A single sample gave rise to the 24 T cell receptor beta chains below, sequenced in a study of cytomegalovirus exposure and HLA in healthy donors (dated by TCRdb to the late 2010s). Library preparation employed the immunoSEQ multiplex PCR assay. A mixture of 60 forward primers for TCR Vbeta segments and 13 reverse primers for TCR Jbeta segments was used in the multiplex PCR. TCRdb stores this immuneACCESS table with in-frame sequences only. Part of the clones is absent; in the studies checked, under half of the shortfall reflects unresolved V genes, and no reason is known for the rest. The sample yields 90,000 to 140,000 clones; around 78% were counted once. The top ten hold about 5.3% of the sample. Sequencing used PBMCs. The receptors were sampled from a male donor in good health and CMV-seronegative.

The chain links TRBV5-4 to TRBJ1-2, with 8 bases that match TRBD1. Germline assignment: CDR1 SGHNT and CDR2 YYREEE (reference sequence). CDR3 length: 14 amino acids. V shed 4 bases and J 7 bases; nucleotides not matched to a gene: 9. CDR3 DNA sequence: TGTGCCAGCAGCAAACAGGGGGGATTAGCTGGCTACACCTTC. This sequence encodes CASSKQGGLAGYTF.

The chain combines TRBV29-1 with TRBJ1-2; D perhaps matches TRBD1 (6 bases). CDR1 is SQVTM, CDR2 ANQGSEA, per germline. The CDR3 runs to 14 residues. V dropped 7 bases and J dropped 5 bases, with 20 bases sitting between them. This CDR3 reads CSAPSRGGTYGYTF. CDR3 DNA sequence: TGCAGCGCACCGTCTCGCGGTGGGACATATGGCTACACCTTC. The whole variable domain, remainder taken from reference TRBV29-1 and TRBJ1-2, is SAVISQKPSRDICQRGTSLTIQCQVDSQVTMMFWYRQQPGQSLTLIATANQGSEATYESGFVIDKFPISRPNLTFSTLTVSNMSPEDSSIYLCSAPSRGGTYGYTFGSGTRLTVV.

This chain connects TRBV6-6 to TRBJ1-1; the D gene is possibly TRBD1 (6 bases). The CDR3 extends over 14 amino acids. Germline V gives CDR1 MNHNY, CDR2 SVGAGI (reference sequence). The V and J ends lost 0 bases and 7 bases respectively, with 12 bases between them. The CDR3 here is CASSYSYGQIEAFF. Here the CDR3 DNA reads TGTGCCAGCAGTTACTCATACGGACAGATTGAAGCTTTCTTT.

CDR3 nucleotide sequence: TGTGCCAGCAGTTTATCGGTTGAGTTACGGAAACTGTTTTTT. It encodes CASSLSVELRKLFF. J is TRBJ1-4 and V is TRBV27; D call uncertain. Germline V gives CDR1 MNHEY, CDR2 SMNVEV (reference sequence). V lost 0 bases, J lost 11 bases, and 13 bases lay in between. The length of the CDR3 is 14 residues.

The rearrangement links TRBV20-1 to TRBJ2-7; D ambiguous. The CDR3 runs to 11 residues. CDR1 is DFQATT and CDR2 is SNEGSKA in the germline V gene (reference sequence). The V end was cut by 1 base, the J end by 5 bases, with 6 bases between. CDR3: CSARGLNEQYF. For the CDR3, the DNA is TGCAGTGCTAGAGGACTTAACGAGCAGTACTTC.

The chain couples TRBV18 to TRBJ1-1; D is unclear. V lost 3 bases, J lost 0 bases, and 5 bases lay in between. The CDR3 length is 13 residues. Germline-derived CDR1 and CDR2 are KGHSH and LQKENI. The CDR3 protein is CASSPELNTEAFF. The CDR3 DNA sequence: TGTGCCAGCTCACCCGAGTTGAACACTGAAGCTTTCTTT.

The chain recombines TRBV5-1 with TRBJ2-1, with 8 bases identical to TRBD2. The V segment lost 7 bases and the J segment 6 bases; nucleotides outside the gene matches: 12. The CDR3 spans 15 residues. Germline CDR1 reads SGHRS; CDR2 reads YFSETQ. The CDR3 nucleotides read TGCGCCAGCGGGGGGGCTAGCGGGTTCCCCAATGAGCAGTTCTTC. Amino acid sequence: CASGGASGFPNEQFF.

This clone has just one count. The chain combines TRBV7-9 with TRBJ1-2; no firm D call. V lost 5 bases to trimming and J lost 4 bases, with 20 bases between them. Germline V gene lookup returns CDR1 SEHNR and CDR2 FQNEAQ (reference sequence). The CDR3 spans 16 residues. The CDR3 region is CASSPAGSGGIYGYTF. The CDR3 DNA is TGTGCCAGCAGCCCCGCCGGGAGCGGAGGCATCTATGGCTACACCTTC.

The V and J genes are TRBV15 and TRBJ2-1; 12 bases align to TRBD2. Germline loops: CDR1 LNHNV, CDR2 YYDKDF (reference sequence). J lost 5 bases, V lost 0 bases, and 2 bases had no gene match. The CDR3 is made up of 16 amino acids. DNA of the CDR3: TGTGCCACCAGCAGAGATCGACTAGCGGGGGACAATGAGCAGTTCTTC. Amino acid sequence: CATSRDRLAGDNEQFF.

This clone showed up just a few times. The chain employs TRBV2 and TRBJ2-7; 7 nucleotides line up with TRBD2. Germline V gene data show CDR1 as SNHLY and CDR2 as FYNNEI. This CDR3 has 14 residues. Trimming at V came to 6 bases and at J to 5 bases, leaving 10 bases not matched to a gene. In nucleotides, the CDR3 is TGTGCCAGCAGGGGGCACGGGGGGAAGAACGAGCAGTACTTC. This sequence encodes CASRGHGGKNEQYF. The full variable domain, in which reference TRBV2 and TRBJ2-7 provide the parts outside the CDR3, is EPEVTQTPSHQVTQMGQEVILRCVPISNHLYFYWYRQILGQKVEFLVSFYNNEISEKSEIFDDQFSVERPDGSNFTLKIRSTKLEDSAMYFCASRGHGGKNEQYFGPGTRLTVT.

V is TRBV2 and J is TRBJ2-1; 10 bases map to TRBD1. There are 15 residues in the CDR3. The V and J ends lost 6 bases and 2 bases, in that order; junction bases with no gene match: 4. Germline V gene data show CDR1 as SNHLY and CDR2 as FYNNEI. The CDR3 DNA reads as TGTGCCAGCAGCGGGGACAGGGGACCCTACAATGAGCAGTTCTTC. Translation gives CASSGDRGPYNEQFF. Drawing the rest from reference TRBV2 and TRBJ2-1, the complete variable domain is EPEVTQTPSHQVTQMGQEVILRCVPISNHLYFYWYRQILGQKVEFLVSFYNNEISEKSEIFDDQFSVERPDGSNFTLKIRSTKLEDSAMYFCASSGDRGPYNEQFFGPGTRLTVL.

V is TRBV18 and J is TRBJ2-7; the match to TRBD1 covers 7 bases. CDR3 length: 14 amino acids. V dropped 0 bases and J dropped 3; count of bases not matched to a gene: 2. Germline V gene data show CDR1 as KGHSH and CDR2 as LQKENI. The CDR3: CASSPPGTDYEQYF. Written as DNA, the CDR3 is TGTGCCAGCTCACCACCTGGGACAGACTACGAGCAGTACTTC. The full variable domain, rest sourced from reference TRBV18 and TRBJ2-7, is NAGVMQNPRHLVRRRGQEARLRCSPMKGHSHVYWYRQLPEEGLKFMVYLQKENIIDESGMPKERFSAEFPKEGPSILRIQQVVRGDSAAYFCASSPPGTDYEQYFGPGTRLTVT.

CDR3 in amino acids: CASSEWGFRELGGEAFF. In DNA, the CDR3 is TGTGCCAGCAGTGAATGGGGTTTTAGAGAGCTCGGGGGTGAAGCTTTCTTT. The chain uses TRBV2 and TRBJ1-1, with D possibly matching TRBD1 (5 bases). Germline CDR1 and CDR2: SNHLY and FYNNEI. The CDR3 is 17 residues long. Trimming shortened V by 2 bases and J by 7 bases, and 23 bases separated the two germline ends.

A single count supports this clone. The V call is TRBV30, the J call TRBJ2-5; no definite D call. The CDR3 extends over 13 amino acids. V shed 2 bases and J shed 5 bases, with 12 bases lying between them. CDR1 is GTSNPN, CDR2 SVGIG, per germline (reference sequence). The CDR3, as DNA: TGTGCCTGGAGTACCCCCGCAGTTGAGACCCAGTACTTC. Its translation is CAWSTPAVETQYF.

The chain carries TRBV5-6 and TRBJ2-2, with D possibly being TRBD2 (5 bases). Trimming removed 4 bases from V and 8 bases from J, with 15 bases in between. In germline, CDR1 is SGHDT, CDR2 YYEEEE. CDR3 size: 14 residues. Written as DNA, the CDR3 is TGTGCCAGCAGCCCCACCCTTGGCGGGGGGGAGCTGTTTTTT. As protein: CASSPTLGGGELFF.

This chain connects TRBV30 to TRBJ2-2; TRBD1 agrees at 7 bases. The CDR3 has 15 residues. The V and J ends lost 8 bases and 3 bases, in that order; junction bases with no gene match: 12. The germline V gene has CDR1 GTSNPN and CDR2 SVGIG (reference sequence). The CDR3 spells CARNRGEGDTGELFF. In nucleotides, the CDR3 is TGTGCCCGGAACAGGGGAGAGGGCGACACCGGGGAGCTGTTTTTT.

This clone occurred once. The same CDR3 also results from other DNA sequences found in this sample. CDR3 bases: TGTGCCAGCAGCGTAGGCCTAGCGGGAGTGGGAGATACGCAGTATTTT. Translating gives CASSVGLAGVGDTQYF. The V call is TRBV9, the J call TRBJ2-3, with 10 nucleotides matching TRBD2. CDR1 SGDLS and CDR2 YYNGEE come from the germline V gene. The CDR3 consists of 16 residues. Trimming removed 0 bases from V and 5 bases from J; junction bases left unmatched: 6.

This clone was found once. The CDR3 region is CASSLWPSGGNEQFF. The DNA of the CDR3 is TGTGCCAGCAGTTTATGGCCTAGCGGGGGCAATGAGCAGTTCTTC. The chain joins TRBV28 to TRBJ2-1; TRBD2 agrees at 10 bases. This CDR3 is built from 15 residues. The trim removed 0 bases at V and 6 bases at J, leaving 2 bases unmatched. Germline V gives CDR1 MDHEN, CDR2 SYDVKM.

The CDR3 spells CASSLTGTGTEKLFF. The CDR3 nucleotides read TGTGCCAGCAGCTTGACCGGGACAGGGACTGAAAAACTGTTTTTT. V gene TRBV5-8 combines with J gene TRBJ1-4; 9 bases fit TRBD1. V dropped 1 base and J dropped 7; count of bases not matched to a gene: 5. This CDR3 spans 15 amino acids. Per germline, CDR1 SGHTS and CDR2 YDEGEE. Looking up the rest from reference TRBV5-8 and TRBJ1-4 gives the full variable domain: EAGVTQSPTHLIKTRGQQATLRCSPISGHTSVYWYQQALGLGLQFLLWYDEGEERNRGNFPPRFSGRQFPNYSSELNVNALELEDSALYLCASSLTGTGTEKLFFGSGTQLSVL.

V gene TRBV13 combines with J gene TRBJ2-7; D possibly corresponds to TRBD1 (6 bases). Trimming took off 0 bases at V and 2 bases at J, with 14 bases between the two ends. The CDR3 length is 16 residues. Germline CDR1 is PRHDT and CDR2 is FYEKMQ (reference sequence). The CDR3 spells CASSLGQGLVAYEQYF. CDR3 nucleotides: TGTGCCAGCAGCTTAGGCCAGGGGCTAGTAGCCTACGAGCAGTACTTC.

For the CDR3, the DNA is TGTGCCAGCAGTTTAGGGAGACCCAAGCTATTCACCGGGGAGCTGTTTTTT. Translating it yields CASSLGRPKLFTGELFF. J is TRBJ2-2 and V is TRBV27; D is possibly TRBD2 (5 bases). Germline V CDR1 and CDR2: MNHEY, SMNVEV (reference sequence). V lost 2 bases and J lost 4, with 17 bases in between. The CDR3 totals 17 residues.

V usage is TRBV28 and J usage is TRBJ2-1, with TRBD1 as a possible D gene (6 bases). Trimming took off 1 base at V and 5 bases at J, with 9 bases between the two ends. Germline CDR1 and CDR2: MDHEN and SYDVKM. The CDR3 covers 14 residues. CDR3 nucleotides: TGTGCCAGCAGTTTATTACAGGGTAACAATGAGCAGTTCTTC. Protein product: CASSLLQGNNEQFF.

The rearrangement links TRBV7-8 to TRBJ1-2; no clear D. Germline values: CDR1 SGHVS, CDR2 FQNEAQ. The CDR3 loop spans 14 amino acids. Trimming stripped 2 bases from V and 8 bases from J, with 15 bases between. The CDR3 protein is CASSLSNPEYGYTF. The CDR3 DNA sequence: TGTGCCAGCAGCTTATCCAACCCTGAGTACGGCTACACCTTC.

The chain uses TRBV7-2 and TRBJ2-3, with 13 bases matching TRBD2. The trim removed 4 bases at V and 5 bases at J, leaving 0 bases unmatched. The germline V gene has CDR1 SGHTA and CDR2 FQGNSA. The CDR3 has 14 amino acids. CDR3 residues: CASSWTSGGDTQYF. The CDR3 nucleotides read TGTGCCAGCAGCTGGACTAGCGGGGGAGATACGCAGTATTTT.